The 10 T cell receptor beta chains below were found in one sample sequenced in a study of blood T cell repertoires in COVID-19. Repertoires were generated with immunoSEQ multiplex PCR, while TCRdb's copy carries only in-frame clones and drops some. Of roughly 240,000 clones in the sample, about nine tenths were seen once. Sequenced: PBMCs or T cells enriched from blood (not recorded which). The origin of the receptors is a woman aged 40 to 50 with acute COVID-19.

This clone was counted at least ten times. The J gene is TRBJ2-5, the V gene TRBV29-1, with D possibly being TRBD1 (6 bases). The CDR3 spans 16 residues. Trimming took off 4 bases at V and 5 bases at J, with 23 bases between the two ends. Germline CDR1 is SQVTM and CDR2 is ANQGSEA. The DNA of the CDR3 is TGCAGCGTTGGATCCGGATCTACAGGGCCGAGGGAGACCCAGTACTTC. It yields the protein CSVGSGSTGPRETQYF.

The chain has TRBV5-1 and TRBJ1-5; TRBD1 aligns across 8 bases. The CDR3 is 14 amino acids. Per germline, CDR1 SGHRS and CDR2 YFSETQ. Trimming removed 0 bases from V and 5 bases from J; junction bases left unmatched: 1. The CDR3 nucleotides read TGCGCCAGCAGCTTGGTGACAGGGGATCAGCCCCAGCATTTT. The encoded protein is CASSLVTGDQPQHF.

This chain uses TRBV2 with TRBJ1-1; 8 bases fit TRBD1. The CDR3 totals 15 residues. V lost 8 bases to trimming and J lost 8 bases; unmatched junction nucleotides: 16. The germline CDR1 and CDR2 sequences are SNHLY and FYNNEI. The chain's CDR3 is CASRPGTGPWREAFF. The CDR3 DNA reads as TGTGCCAGCCGTCCCGGGACAGGCCCATGGAGGGAAGCTTTCTTT. Drawing the rest from reference TRBV2 and TRBJ1-1, the complete variable domain is EPEVTQTPSHQVTQMGQEVILRCVPISNHLYFYWYRQILGQKVEFLVSFYNNEISEKSEIFDDQFSVERPDGSNFTLKIRSTKLEDSAMYFCASRPGTGPWREAFFGQGTRLTVV.

V usage is TRBV5-4 and J usage is TRBJ1-2, with 8 bases that match TRBD1. The CDR3 totals 14 residues. The germline V gene has CDR1 SGHNT and CDR2 YYREEE (reference sequence). V trimming: 5 bases; J trimming: 8 bases; junction bases outside the gene matches: 11. The CDR3 nucleotides are TGTGCCAGCAGTTTAGGACAGGGAGAAGTCGGCTACACCTTC. It encodes CASSLGQGEVGYTF.

This clone was found once. This sequence joins TRBV24-1 and TRBJ2-1; D is unresolved. Per the germline V gene, CDR1 is KGHDR and CDR2 is SFDVKD. The CDR3 runs 14 residues. Trimming took off 1 base at V and 6 bases at J, with 9 bases between the two ends. CDR3 sequence reads: CATSDLPRCNEQFF. The CDR3 nucleotides are TGTGCCACCAGTGATTTACCTAGGTGCAATGAGCAGTTCTTC.

The CDR3 nucleotides read TGTGCCAGCAGCGTAGCGACCGGGTCTCTGGCAGATACGCAGTATTTT. It is translated as CASSVATGSLADTQYF. The chain uses TRBV9 and TRBJ2-3; D remains ambiguous. Trimming removed 0 bases from V and 4 bases from J, with 15 bases in between. Germline CDR1 SGDLS, CDR2 YYNGEE. This CDR3 comprises 16 residues.

The sample holds a few counts of this clone. The chain combines TRBV11-2 with TRBJ2-1; possibly TRBD2 for D (5 bases). CDR1 and CDR2 (germline): SGHAT, FQNNGV. The ends were cut back, 0 bases at V and 9 bases at J, with 12 bases in the middle. The CDR3 runs 14 residues. This CDR3 reads CASSLEVGRVEQFF. In DNA form, the CDR3 reads TGTGCCAGCAGCTTAGAGGTCGGGCGGGTTGAGCAGTTCTTC.

This rearrangement joins TRBV9 to TRBJ2-5, with 7 bases matching TRBD1. This CDR3 comprises 16 residues. Germline assignment: CDR1 SGDLS and CDR2 YYNGEE. V was pared by 0 bases and J by 4 bases, with 9 bases of the junction left unmatched. The CDR3 loop is CASSVGGAGGGETQYF. CDR3 bases: TGTGCCAGCAGCGTAGGTGGGGCAGGGGGTGGAGAGACCCAGTACTTC. Using reference TRBV9 and TRBJ2-5 for the parts outside the CDR3, the full variable domain is DSGVTQTPKHLITATGQRVTLRCSPRSGDLSVYWYQQSLDQGLQFLIQYYNGEERAKGNILERFSAQQFPDLHSELNLSSLELGDSALYFCASSVGGAGGGETQYFGPGTRLLVL.

The chain carries TRBV29-1 and TRBJ2-7, with D possibly being TRBD2 (5 bases). Trimming took 3 bases from V and 1 from J, leaving 19 bases between them. This CDR3 region has 16 residues. Per germline, CDR1 SQVTM and CDR2 ANQGSEA. This CDR3 is CSVEIVWRTGSYEQYF. The CDR3 region has the DNA TGCAGCGTTGAGATAGTCTGGAGGACTGGATCCTACGAGCAGTACTTC.

The rearrangement uses TRBV29-1 and TRBJ2-7; 10 nucleotides match TRBD1. The CDR3 contains 13 residues. CDR1 and CDR2 from the germline V gene are SQVTM and ANQGSEA. Trimming took 7 bases from V and 2 from J; bases not matched to a gene: 5. The CDR3: CSGRTGGAYEQYF. Here the CDR3 DNA reads TGCAGCGGGCGGACAGGGGGAGCCTACGAGCAGTACTTC.